This T cell receptor beta chain appears in the sequencing data of a study of identical twins. The germline gives CDR1 MNHEY, CDR2 SVGEGT. This CDR3 has 13 residues. V gave up 10 bases and J gave up 5 bases, with 18 bases separating them. Healthy Caucasians provided all donations. In this sample, this clonotype turned up a few times. One entry per CDR3 protein, called by TCRdb with MiXCR from the 5' RACE reads. This table holds over 250,000 distinct CDR3 sequences, roughly 9.7% found once. These data are also associated with another study on yellow fever vaccine responses in identical twins.

The source of this sequence is a woman between 18 and 29 years old in good health. Sequenced: CD8+ T cells sorted from blood. V is TRBV6-2 or TRBV6-3 and J is TRBJ2-7; weak D call: TRBD2 (5 bases). CDR3: CATQVSWGDEQYF. In DNA, the CDR3 is TGTGCCACCCAGGTGAGCTGGGGAGACGAGCAGTACTTC.